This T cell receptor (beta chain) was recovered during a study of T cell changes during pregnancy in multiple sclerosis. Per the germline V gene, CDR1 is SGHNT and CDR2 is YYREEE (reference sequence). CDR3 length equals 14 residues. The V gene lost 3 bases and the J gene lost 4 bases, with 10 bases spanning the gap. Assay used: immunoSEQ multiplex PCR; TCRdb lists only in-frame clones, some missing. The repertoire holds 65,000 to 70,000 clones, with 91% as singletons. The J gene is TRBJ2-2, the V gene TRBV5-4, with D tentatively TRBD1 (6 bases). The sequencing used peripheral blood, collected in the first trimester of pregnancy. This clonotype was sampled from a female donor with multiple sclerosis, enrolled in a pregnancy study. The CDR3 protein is CASSWTDSTGELFF. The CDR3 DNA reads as TGTGCCAGCAGCTGGACGGACAGCACCGGGGAGCTGTTTTTT.